This is a list of T cell receptor beta chains from one sample in a study of blood T cell repertoires in COVID-19. Using immunoSEQ multiplex PCR, the repertoire was profiled, and TCRdb retains in-frame clones only, with some absent. The data hold almost 200,000 clones, with around 92% observed a single time. The sequencing sample was made of PBMCs or T cells enriched from blood (not recorded which). Receptors originate from a woman aged 18-30 years who had recovered from COVID-19. The CDR3 runs from the conserved cysteine through the conserved F or W. The D gene is left open where the match is weak. The size entry is marked missing in some rows and otherwise reads once, few, many or a size class.

V: TRBV5-3; size: once; D: NA; J: TRBJ2-5; CDR3: CARSLCRRRKETQYF; DNA: TGTGCCAGAAGCCTGTGCCGGAGGAGAAAAGAGACCCAGTACTTC
V: TRBV6-4; size: few; D: NA; J: TRBJ2-1; CDR3: CASSDRTENEQFF; DNA: TGTGCCAGCAGTGATCGTACCGAGAACGAGCAGTTCTTC
V: TRBV28; size: NA; D: NA; J: TRBJ2-5; CDR3: CASSLIPPQQETQYF; DNA: TGTGCCAGCAGTTTAATTCCCCCCCAACAAGAGACCCAGTACTTC
V: TRBV10-3; size: NA; D: NA; J: TRBJ1-5; CDR3: CAISESTDSNQPQHF; DNA: TGTGCCATCAGTGAGTCTACAGATAGCAATCAGCCCCAGCATTTT
V: TRBV5-1; size: NA; D: NA; J: TRBJ2-2; CDR3: CASRQGTGELFF; DNA: TGCGCCAGCAGACAGGGCACCGGGGAGCTGTTTTTT
V: TRBV19; size: NA; D: NA; J: TRBJ1-5; CDR3: CASSSESGPQHF; DNA: TGTGCCAGTAGTAGTGAATCGGGGCCCCAGCATTTT
V: TRBV2; size: once; D: TRBD2; J: TRBJ2-3; CDR3: CASSGWTSGGTTDTQYF; DNA: TGTGCCAGCAGTGGATGGACTAGCGGGGGAACTACAGATACGCAGTATTTT
V: TRBV18; size: NA; D: TRBD1; J: TRBJ1-2; CDR3: CASSPPGQGEGYGYTF; DNA: TGTGCCAGCTCACCACCAGGGCAGGGGGAAGGCTATGGCTACACCTTC
V: TRBV6-1; size: NA; D: TRBD1; J: TRBJ1-5; CDR3: CASSGDRIGGNQPQHF; DNA: TGTGCCAGCAGTGGGGACAGGATAGGTGGAAATCAGCCCCAGCATTTT
V: TRBV10-3; size: NA; D: NA; J: TRBJ2-7; CDR3: CAISEGGWTHYEQYF; DNA: TGTGCCATCAGTGAGGGGGGGTGGACCCACTACGAGCAGTACTTC
V: TRBV28; size: few; D: NA; J: TRBJ1-2; CDR3: CASSYRDKRNGYTF; DNA: TGTGCCAGCAGTTATAGGGACAAACGGAACGGCTACACCTTC
V: TRBV29-1; size: NA; D: NA; J: TRBJ2-5; CDR3: CSVEDAQGQYF; DNA: TGCAGCGTTGAAGATGCACAGGGCCAGTACTTC
V: TRBV28; size: NA; D: NA; J: TRBJ2-5; CDR3: CASGEWVLNPQETQYF; DNA: TGTGCCAGCGGGGAGTGGGTCTTAAACCCCCAAGAGACCCAGTACTTC
V: TRBV18; size: few; D: TRBD2; J: TRBJ2-3; CDR3: CASSPITGTSGASNTDTQYF; DNA: TGTGCCAGCTCACCAATCACCGGGACTAGCGGGGCGTCAAACACAGATACGCAGTATTTT
V: TRBV10-3; size: NA; D: NA; J: TRBJ2-3; CDR3: CAISVPGKGDTQYF; DNA: TGTGCCATCAGTGTCCCGGGAAAGGGAGATACGCAGTATTTT
V: TRBV6-6; size: NA; D: TRBD1; J: TRBJ2-3; CDR3: CASSPPSGQGASDTQYF; DNA: TGTGCCAGCAGTCCCCCCTCGGGACAGGGGGCGTCAGATACGCAGTATTTT
V: TRBV4-1; size: once; D: NA; J: TRBJ1-1; CDR3: CASSQGRGGDTEAFF; DNA: TGCGCCAGCAGCCAAGGCCGGGGAGGAGACACTGAAGCTTTCTTT
V: TRBV7-9; size: NA; D: TRBD2; J: TRBJ2-5; CDR3: CASSATSGEDQETQYF; DNA: TGTGCCAGCAGCGCGACTAGCGGAGAGGACCAAGAGACCCAGTACTTC
V: TRBV2; size: NA; D: NA; J: TRBJ1-3; CDR3: CASSGGNTIYF; DNA: TGTGCCAGCAGCGGTGGAAACACCATATATTTT
V: TRBV18; size: NA; D: TRBD1; J: TRBJ2-1; CDR3: CASSKTGGPRNEQFF; DNA: TGTGCCAGCTCAAAGACAGGGGGTCCACGTAATGAGCAGTTCTTC
V: TRBV7-9; size: once; D: TRBD1; J: TRBJ2-5; CDR3: CASSPRDREALGGETQYF; DNA: TGTGCCAGCAGCCCCCGGGACAGGGAGGCCCTCGGGGGAGAGACCCAGTACTTC
V: TRBV5-1; size: few; D: NA; J: TRBJ1-1; CDR3: CASSPSGSTEAFF; DNA: TGCGCCAGCAGCCCCTCGGGAAGCACTGAAGCTTTCTTT
V: TRBV7-9; size: NA; D: TRBD1; J: TRBJ1-4; CDR3: CASSSGTANEKLFF; DNA: TGTGCCAGCAGCTCCGGGACAGCTAATGAAAAACTGTTTTTT
V: TRBV28; size: NA; D: NA; J: TRBJ1-5; CDR3: CASSPGSRVSAQPQHF; DNA: TGTGCCAGCAGTCCCGGGAGCAGGGTGTCTGCTCAGCCCCAGCATTTT
V: TRBV4-2; size: once; D: NA; J: TRBJ1-5; CDR3: CASSQPRSNQPQHF; DNA: TGTGCCAGCAGCCAACCGAGAAGCAATCAGCCCCAGCATTTT
V: TRBV29-1; size: few; D: NA; J: TRBJ2-5; CDR3: CSVSTALGGTQYF; DNA: TGCAGCGTGAGTACCGCCCTAGGAGGGACCCAGTACTTC
V: TRBV9; size: NA; D: NA; J: TRBJ1-1; CDR3: CASSVDPGPNTEAFF; DNA: TGTGCCAGCAGCGTAGACCCAGGGCCGAACACTGAAGCTTTCTTT
V: TRBV6-5; size: NA; D: TRBD1; J: TRBJ2-4; CDR3: CASSPTMDRKNIQYF; DNA: TGTGCCAGCAGCCCAACTATGGACAGGAAAAACATTCAGTACTTC
V: TRBV27; size: NA; D: TRBD1; J: TRBJ1-6; CDR3: CASSRGQNNSPLHF; DNA: TGTGCCAGCAGTCGGGGACAGAATAATTCACCCCTCCACTTT
V: TRBV18; size: NA; D: TRBD2; J: TRBJ2-3; CDR3: CASSPNSGGADTQYF; DNA: TGTGCCAGCTCACCGAATAGCGGGGGGGCGGATACGCAGTATTTT
V: TRBV2; size: once; D: NA; J: TRBJ1-5; CDR3: CASSPGKGTSNQPQHF; DNA: TGTGCCAGCAGCCCCGGTAAGGGGACTTCAAATCAGCCCCAGCATTTT
V: TRBV5-5; size: NA; D: NA; J: TRBJ2-3; CDR3: CASSLPSTQYF; DNA: TGTGCCAGCAGCTTGCCGAGTACGCAGTATTTT
V: TRBV25-1; size: NA; D: TRBD1; J: TRBJ2-7; CDR3: CASSPGQGDYEQYF; DNA: TGTGCCAGCAGTCCGGGACAGGGTGACTACGAGCAGTACTTC
V: TRBV25-1; size: NA; D: NA; J: TRBJ1-3; CDR3: CASTSTGGNTIYF; DNA: TGTGCCAGTACCTCAACAGGAGGAAACACCATATATTTT
V: TRBV9; size: NA; D: TRBD2; J: TRBJ2-1; CDR3: CASSVAGGDLEFF; DNA: TGTGCCAGCAGCGTAGCGGGGGGAGATCTGGAGTTCTTC
V: TRBV4-1; size: NA; D: NA; J: TRBJ1-2; CDR3: CASSQGRASGYTF; DNA: TGCGCCAGCAGCCAAGGTAGAGCATCGGGCTACACCTTC
V: TRBV19; size: NA; D: TRBD1; J: TRBJ1-6; CDR3: CASRAGQDDSPLHF; DNA: TGTGCCAGTAGAGCGGGACAGGACGATTCACCCCTCCACTTT
V: TRBV10-3; size: NA; D: TRBD1; J: TRBJ1-1; CDR3: CAIRTSRGLLNTEAFF; DNA: TGTGCCATCCGTACCAGCAGGGGGCTTTTGAACACTGAAGCTTTCTTT
V: TRBV7-6; size: NA; D: TRBD1; J: TRBJ1-5; CDR3: CASSLYPPDRDSNQPQHF; DNA: TGTGCCAGCAGCTTATATCCCCCGGACAGGGATAGCAATCAGCCCCAGCATTTT
V: TRBV6-5; size: NA; D: TRBD2; J: TRBJ2-7; CDR3: CASTGGASSYEQYF; DNA: TGTGCCAGCACCGGGGGGGCCAGCTCCTACGAGCAGTACTTC
V: TRBV27; size: NA; D: TRBD1; J: TRBJ1-2; CDR3: CASSLSGTGGDNYGYTF; DNA: TGTGCCAGCAGTTTATCGGGGACAGGGGGCGATAACTATGGCTACACCTTC